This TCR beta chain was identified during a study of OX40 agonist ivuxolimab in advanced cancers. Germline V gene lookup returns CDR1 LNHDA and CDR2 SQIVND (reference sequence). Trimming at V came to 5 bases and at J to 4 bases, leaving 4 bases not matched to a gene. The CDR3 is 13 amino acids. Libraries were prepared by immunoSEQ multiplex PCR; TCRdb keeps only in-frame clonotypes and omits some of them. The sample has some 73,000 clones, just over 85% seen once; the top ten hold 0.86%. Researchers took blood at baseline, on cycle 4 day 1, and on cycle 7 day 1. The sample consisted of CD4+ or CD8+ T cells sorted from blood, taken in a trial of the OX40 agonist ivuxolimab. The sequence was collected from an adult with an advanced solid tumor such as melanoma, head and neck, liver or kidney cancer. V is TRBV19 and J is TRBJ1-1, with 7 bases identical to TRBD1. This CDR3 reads CASSYDRVTEAFF. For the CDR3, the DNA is TGTGCCAGTAGTTACGACAGGGTCACTGAAGCTTTCTTT.